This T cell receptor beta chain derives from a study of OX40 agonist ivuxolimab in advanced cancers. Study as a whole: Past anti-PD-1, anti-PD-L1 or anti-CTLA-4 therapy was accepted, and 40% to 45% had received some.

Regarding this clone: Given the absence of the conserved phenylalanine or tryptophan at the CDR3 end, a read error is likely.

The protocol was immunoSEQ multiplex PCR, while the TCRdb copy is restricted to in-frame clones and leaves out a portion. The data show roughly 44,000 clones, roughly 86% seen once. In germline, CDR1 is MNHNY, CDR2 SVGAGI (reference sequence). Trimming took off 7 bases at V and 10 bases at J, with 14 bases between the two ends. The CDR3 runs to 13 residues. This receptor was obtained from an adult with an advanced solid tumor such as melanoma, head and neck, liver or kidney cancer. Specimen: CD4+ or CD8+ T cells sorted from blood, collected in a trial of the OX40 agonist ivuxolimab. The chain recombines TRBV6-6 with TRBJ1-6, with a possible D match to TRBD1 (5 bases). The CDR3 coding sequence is TGTGCCAGCAATCTTGGGGGAGGCTCACCCCTCCACCTT. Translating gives CASNLGGGSPLHL.